A selection of T cell receptor beta chains follows, all from one sample in a study of blood T cell repertoires in COVID-19. Produced via immunoSEQ multiplex PCR; TCRdb's table is partial and in-frame only. The table shows approximately 240,000 clones, with roughly 80% occurring only once. The sample consisted of peripheral blood. These receptor sequences come from a woman older than 75 with active or convalescent COVID-19. Each CDR3 is given with its conserved first and last residue.

V: TRBV30
CDR3: CAWSRVHTEAFF

V: TRBV7-9
CDR3: CASSLTSGNTEAFF

V: TRBV3-1/TRBV3-2
CDR3: CASSYSGDEQFF

V: TRBV28
CDR3: CASSAQGQPQHF

V: TRBV19
CDR3: CASSPDVIPDYGYTF

V: TRBV6-4
CDR3: CASSDGTSGGNEQFF

V: TRBV2
CDR3: CASREAGYSPLHF

V: TRBV10-3
CDR3: CAISPGESPLHF

V: TRBV19
CDR3: CASSQLASGRVPAYEQYF

V: TRBV7-8
CDR3: CASSLDGGWVTEAFF

V: TRBV5-6
CDR3: CASSLLAALGYGYTF

V: TRBV5-1
CDR3: CASSLPGSGANVLTF

V: TRBV7-9
CDR3: CASSLAVRSNSGYTF

V: TRBV10-3
CDR3: CAISESLREISNEQFF

V: TRBV7-9
CDR3: CASSLDRGKSETQYF

V: TRBV5-5
CDR3: CASSNLQQGGTQYF

V: TRBV7-7
CDR3: CASSPGLAGSNEQFF

V: TRBV6-5
CDR3: CASRVSGNYGYTF

V: TRBV9
CDR3: CASSVATAGELFF

V: TRBV5-6
CDR3: CASSLGGEFDTIYF

V: TRBV5-5
CDR3: CASSLDGGSTGTGELFF

V: TRBV7-9
CDR3: CASSLRGSYNSPLHF

V: TRBV28
CDR3: CASSLGRSGNTIYF

V: TRBV27
CDR3: CASSTQGAAGEQFF

V: TRBV5-4
CDR3: CASSRGLSSGGYTF

V: TRBV11-3
CDR3: CASSLGLDYEQYF

V: TRBV6-6
CDR3: CASSSQGTYGYTF

V: TRBV7-8
CDR3: CASSLPAGGLLETQYF

V: TRBV27
CDR3: CASSFRGLSYNEQFF